The 20 T cell receptor beta chains in this list originate from one sample, sequenced in a study of cytomegalovirus exposure and HLA in healthy donors. Only in-frame clones appear in the TCRdb table, and some are missing; sequencing was by immunoSEQ multiplex PCR. The sample contains approximately 120,000 clones, almost 90% of which appear only once. Sequencing was carried out using PBMCs. These receptors all come from a woman younger than 30 in good health and CMV-seronegative.

The chain combines TRBV30 with TRBJ1-2; TRBD1 agrees at 7 bases. J lost 2 bases, V lost 7 bases, and 7 bases had no gene match. The CDR3 has 13 amino acids. The germline V gene encodes CDR1 GTSNPN and CDR2 SVGIG (reference sequence). The CDR3 DNA reads as TGTGCCTTATCCCCGGACAGGAACTATGGCTACACCTTC. The encoded protein is CALSPDRNYGYTF.

This chain joins TRBV5-1 and TRBJ2-3, with D possibly being TRBD2 (6 bases). Germline CDR1 is SGHRS and CDR2 is YFSETQ. CDR3 length equals 17 residues. V lost 0 bases, J lost 2 bases, and 16 bases lay in between. CDR3 nucleotide sequence: TGCGCCAGCAGCTTGGGGCGGAGGGGCACAGACACAGATACGCAGTATTTT. Protein product: CASSLGRRGTDTDTQYF. Full variable domain (outside the CDR3, taken from reference TRBV5-1 and TRBJ2-3): KAGVTQTPRYLIKTRGQQVTLSCSPISGHRSVSWYQQTPGQGLQFLFEYFSETQRNKGNFPGRFSGRQFSNSRSEMNVSTLELGDSALYLCASSLGRRGTDTDTQYFGPGTRLTVL.

The V gene is TRBV7-2, the J gene TRBJ2-1; possibly TRBD2 for D (6 bases). The germline CDR1 and CDR2 sequences are SGHTA and FQGNSA. The V gene lost 2 bases and the J gene lost 8 bases, with 10 bases spanning the gap. The CDR3 consists of 13 residues. This CDR3 is CASSLRRDDEQFF. CDR3 sequence (DNA): TGTGCCAGCAGCTTACGGAGGGACGATGAGCAGTTCTTC.

The chain employs TRBV7-9 and TRBJ2-7, with 8 bases identical to TRBD2. CDR3 length: 12 amino acids. The V segment lost 1 base and the J segment 7 bases; nucleotides outside the gene matches: 0. Germline V gives CDR1 SEHNR, CDR2 FQNEAQ (reference sequence). The CDR3: CASSLVAGEQYF. The CDR3, as DNA: TGTGCCAGCAGCTTAGTAGCGGGAGAGCAGTACTTC. Variable domain in full (rest from reference TRBV7-9 and TRBJ2-7): DTGVSQNPRHKITKRGQNVTFRCDPISEHNRLYWYRQTLGQGPEFLTYFQNEAQLEKSRLLSDRFSAERPKGSFSTLEIQRTEQGDSAMYLCASSLVAGEQYFGPGTRLTVT.

V and J are TRBV30 and TRBJ1-4; D might be TRBD1 (6 bases). The V end was cut by 0 bases, the J end by 10 bases, with 9 bases between. CDR3 length: 12 residues. Looked up from germline, CDR1 is GTSNPN and CDR2 is SVGIG (reference sequence). DNA of the CDR3: TGTGCCTGGAGTGTACAGGGAAGAAAACTGTTTTTT. It codes for CAWSVQGRKLFF. The whole variable domain, remainder taken from reference TRBV30 and TRBJ1-4, is SQTIHQWPATLVQPVGSPLSLECTVEGTSNPNLYWYRQAAGRGLQLLFYSVGIGQISSEVPQNLSASRPQDRQFILSSKKLLLSDSGFYLCAWSVQGRKLFFGSGTQLSVL.

The gene calls are TRBV5-4 and TRBJ1-1; TRBD1 aligns across 7 bases. This CDR3 has 13 amino acids. Per the germline V gene, CDR1 is SGHNT and CDR2 is YYREEE (reference sequence). After removal of 4 bases from V and 8 bases from J, the junction contained 8 bases not matched to a gene. The CDR3 coding sequence is TGTGCCAGCAGCCTAACTCTACAGGGGGAAGCTTTCTTT. Its protein is CASSLTLQGEAFF. The full variable domain, in which reference TRBV5-4 and TRBJ1-1 provide the parts outside the CDR3, is ETGVTQSPTHLIKTRGQQVTLRCSSQSGHNTVSWYQQALGQGPQFIFQYYREEENGRGNFPPRFSGLQFPNYSSELNVNALELDDSALYLCASSLTLQGEAFFGQGTRLTVV.

The rearrangement links TRBV2 to TRBJ2-1; D gene unclear. This CDR3 has 11 amino acids. Trimming cost V 6 bases and J 8 bases, with 8 bases left between them. Germline CDR1 SNHLY, CDR2 FYNNEI. The CDR3 nucleotides are TGTGCCAGCAGCGAGGTGCATGAGCAGTTCTTC. Amino acids: CASSEVHEQFF. Combining the CDR3 with reference TRBV2 and TRBJ2-1 gives the whole variable domain EPEVTQTPSHQVTQMGQEVILRCVPISNHLYFYWYRQILGQKVEFLVSFYNNEISEKSEIFDDQFSVERPDGSNFTLKIRSTKLEDSAMYFCASSEVHEQFFGPGTRLTVL.

This clone was picked up one time. This rearrangement joins TRBV11-2 to TRBJ2-7, with D perhaps matching TRBD1 (5 bases). Trimming cost V 4 bases and J 4 bases, with 14 bases left between them. Germline loops: CDR1 SGHAT, CDR2 FQNNGV. This CDR3 spans 14 amino acids. CDR3 sequence: CASSSVAGWYEQYF. CDR3 nucleotide sequence: TGTGCCAGCAGCTCAGTCGCAGGGTGGTACGAGCAGTACTTC.

The chain employs TRBV29-1 and TRBJ2-1, with 7 bases lining up with TRBD1. The CDR3 spans 15 residues. Germline CDR1 reads SQVTM; CDR2 reads ANQGSEA. V lost 2 bases and J lost 0; bases outside the gene matches: 4. The CDR3 coding sequence is TGCAGCGTTGAAAACAGGGGAAGCTCCTACAATGAGCAGTTCTTC. Protein: CSVENRGSSYNEQFF.

This clone was counted once. The gene calls are TRBV28 and TRBJ1-2; 8 bases agree with TRBD1. The germline V gene encodes CDR1 MDHEN and CDR2 SYDVKM. This CDR3 has 12 residues. V lost 3 bases to trimming and J lost 6 bases; unmatched junction nucleotides: 0. CDR3 sequence: CASSLTGDGYTF. DNA of the CDR3: TGTGCCAGCAGTTTGACAGGGGATGGCTACACCTTC.

This clone was seen once. The rearrangement links TRBV27 to TRBJ2-7, with TRBD2 as a possible D gene (5 bases). Trimming cost V 0 bases and J 3 bases, with 21 bases left between them. Germline loops: CDR1 MNHEY, CDR2 SMNVEV (reference sequence). This CDR3 is 18 amino acids long. The CDR3 sequence is CASSLSGAGEGTVYEQYF. The CDR3 bases are TGTGCCAGCAGTTTATCGGGCGCGGGCGAGGGAACTGTCTACGAGCAGTACTTC.

The chain uses TRBV6-1 and TRBJ2-7; TRBD2 matches 8 bases. Trimming removed 7 bases from V and 3 bases from J; junction bases left unmatched: 11. The CDR3 is 15 amino acids. From germline, CDR1 is MNHNS and CDR2 SASEGT. The CDR3 coding sequence is TGTGCCAGCAAATCAAGCGGGGGAGGCCTCTACGAGCAGTACTTC. Amino acid sequence: CASKSSGGGLYEQYF.

This chain uses TRBV11-2 with TRBJ2-5; 8 nucleotides line up with TRBD2. Looked up from germline, CDR1 is SGHAT and CDR2 is FQNNGV. V was clipped by 8 bases and J by 5 bases; unmatched bases: 13. The CDR3 has 15 residues. CDR3 DNA: TGTGCCAGCGGGACGGGGGGGCGGTCGTGGGAGACCCAGTACTTC. This codes for CASGTGGRSWETQYF.

The chain uses TRBV4-3 and TRBJ1-6; 12 nucleotides line up with TRBD1. After removal of 0 bases from V and 10 bases from J, the junction contained 10 bases not matched to a gene. The CDR3 totals 18 residues. Germline CDR1 is LGHNA and CDR2 is YSLEER. CDR3 nucleotide sequence: TGCGCCAGCAGCCAAGATAGGGGGGACAGGGGGCTAGGCTCACCCCTCCACTTT. Residues: CASSQDRGDRGLGSPLHF.

For the CDR3, the DNA is TGTGCCAGCTCACCAACCGACAGCTTGCGTGGCTACACCTTC. Protein product: CASSPTDSLRGYTF. The chain employs TRBV18 and TRBJ1-2; D may be TRBD1 (5 bases). Trimming removed 2 bases at V and 7 bases at J, with 14 bases between. The CDR3 loop spans 14 amino acids. Germline loops: CDR1 KGHSH, CDR2 LQKENI.

The V call is TRBV30, the J call TRBJ2-5; possibly TRBD1 for D (5 bases). Germline CDR1 reads GTSNPN; CDR2 reads SVGIG (reference sequence). V gave up 0 bases and J gave up 1 base, with 9 bases separating them. The CDR3 contains 14 residues. The CDR3 loop is CAWSVGAGQETQYF. CDR3 nucleotide sequence: TGTGCCTGGAGTGTAGGGGCAGGCCAAGAGACCCAGTACTTC.

The chain combines TRBV10-3 with TRBJ2-5; TRBD1 might be the D (5 bases). Trimming pared 4 bases from V and 10 bases from J, leaving 13 bases between. Germline lookup yields CDR1 ENHRY and CDR2 SYGVKD. CDR3 length: 12 amino acids. CDR3 sequence reads: CAISAGHGVQYF. CDR3 DNA: TGTGCCATCAGTGCAGGGCATGGGGTCCAGTACTTC.

The V gene is TRBV19, the J gene TRBJ1-2; D might be TRBD1 (5 bases). V lost 1 base, J lost 5 bases, and 11 bases lay in between. Germline-derived CDR1 and CDR2 are LNHDA and SQIVND (reference sequence). The CDR3 is 14 amino acids. The CDR3 region has the DNA TGTGCCAGTAGTATAGGGTTTGGGGGGTATGGCTACACCTTC. It is translated as CASSIGFGGYGYTF.

J is TRBJ2-3 and V is TRBV19; D perhaps matches TRBD1 (6 bases). CDR1 and CDR2 from the germline V gene are LNHDA and SQIVND (reference sequence). The CDR3 is 12 residues long. The V end was cut by 9 bases, the J end by 2 bases, with 9 bases between. In DNA form, the CDR3 reads TGTGCCAGCGGACAGAACACAGATACGCAGTATTTT. It specifies CASGQNTDTQYF.

V gene TRBV6-5 combines with J gene TRBJ1-1; a possible D gene is TRBD1 (6 bases). This CDR3 is 14 amino acids long. Trimming removed 5 bases at V and 4 bases at J, with 14 bases between. The V gene's germline CDR1 is MNHEY and CDR2 SVGAGI. The CDR3 coding sequence is TGTGCCAGCAGTCTACAGGGCAGTGTCACTGAAGCTTTCTTT. This sequence encodes CASSLQGSVTEAFF.